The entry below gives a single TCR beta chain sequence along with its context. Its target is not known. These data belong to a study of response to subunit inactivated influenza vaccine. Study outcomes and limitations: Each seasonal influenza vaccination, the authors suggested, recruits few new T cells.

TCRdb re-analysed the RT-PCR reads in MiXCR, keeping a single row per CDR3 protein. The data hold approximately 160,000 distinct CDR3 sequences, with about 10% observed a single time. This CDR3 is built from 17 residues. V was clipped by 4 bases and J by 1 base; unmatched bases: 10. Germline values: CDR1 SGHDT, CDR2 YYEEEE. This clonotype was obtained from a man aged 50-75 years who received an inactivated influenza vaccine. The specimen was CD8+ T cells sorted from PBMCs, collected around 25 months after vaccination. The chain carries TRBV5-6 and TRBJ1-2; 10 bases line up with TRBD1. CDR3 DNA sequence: TGTGCCAGCAGCCCCCGGGACAGGGGCGACGGTAACTATGGCTACACCTTC. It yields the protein CASSPRDRGDGNYGYTF.